The rows below give T cell receptor beta chains drawn from one sample of a study of shared clonotypes between healthy human individuals. TCRdb keeps only in-frame clones here, not all; method: immunoSEQ multiplex PCR. Here the sample spans roughly 2,500,000 clones, approximately 94% being singletons. The specimen sequenced was naive CD4+ T cells from PBMCs. These receptors came from a young man in good health. Some clones in this sample may be carry-over from other donors' samples. CDR3s include the opening cysteine and the closing phenylalanine or tryptophan. D genes are given only for firm matches. Clone size appears in some rows only: once, few, many, or a class for an expanded clone.

j_call v_call clone_size d_call cdr3_nt cdr3_aa
TRBJ2-1 TRBV2 . TRBD1 TGTGCCAGCGCCAAGAGGGGACAGGGGACTGGCGGGCAGTTCTTC CASAKRGQGTGGQFF
TRBJ2-2 TRBV2 . . TGTGCCAGCAGACCCGACACCGGGGAGCTGTTTTTT CASRPDTGELFF
TRBJ2-1 TRBV7-2 . . TGTGCCAGCAGCCACCCGGGATCCTCCTACAATGAGCAGTTCTTC CASSHPGSSYNEQFF
TRBJ1-5 TRBV5-1 . . TGCGCCAGCAGCTTGGACCCGGAGCAGCCCCAGCATTTT CASSLDPEQPQHF
TRBJ1-2 TRBV19 once . TGTGCCAGTAGTATTCAGGGGACGGACTATGGCTACACCTTC CASSIQGTDYGYTF
TRBJ2-7 TRBV10-1 . TRBD1 TGCGCCACTTCGCGGGACAGGGGATGGGGTGAGCAGTACTTC CATSRDRGWGEQYF
TRBJ1-1 TRBV7-2 . . TGTGCCAGCAGCTTTGGGGGGATCACTGAAGCTTTCTTT CASSFGGITEAFF
TRBJ1-2 TRBV6-5 once . TGTGCCAGCAGTTCCGACAGTTGGGCTAACTATGGCTACACCTTC CASSSDSWANYGYTF
TRBJ2-5 TRBV4-3 . . TGCGCCAGCAGCCAGAGGGACCGCTTTCATGAGACCCAGTACTTC CASSQRDRFHETQYF
TRBJ2-5 TRBV5-1 . TRBD1 TGCGCCAGCAGCTGGGACAGGCGCGTAGGGGCCCAGTACTTC CASSWDRRVGAQYF
TRBJ2-3 TRBV28 . . TGTGCCAGCAGTTTAGGGTCCATCCCCACTAGCACAGATACGCAGTATTTT CASSLGSIPTSTDTQYF
TRBJ2-7 TRBV7-8 . . TGTGCCAGCAGACGAGACAGGCCGGTTTACTACGAGCAGTACTTC CASRRDRPVYYEQYF
TRBJ2-3 TRBV11-1 . TRBD2 TGTGCCAGCAGCTTAGGCCTAGCGGTTAGCACAGATACGCAGTATTTT CASSLGLAVSTDTQYF
TRBJ2-1 TRBV11-3 . TRBD2 TGTGCCAGCAGCCAGCGGGAGGGCCTTTGGGATGAGCAGTTCTTC CASSQREGLWDEQFF
TRBJ1-3 TRBV9 . TRBD1 TGTGCCAGCAGCGCCGGACAGGGGGCAGACACCATATATTTT CASSAGQGADTIYF
TRBJ2-1 TRBV5-6 . . TGTGCCAGCAGCCCGTATCGTACGGGGTACAATGAGCAGTTCTTC CASSPYRTGYNEQFF
TRBJ2-1 TRBV7-2 once TRBD1 TGTGCCAGCACGGACAGGCTGGGCCATGAGCAGTTCTTC CASTDRLGHEQFF
TRBJ2-7 TRBV9 . TRBD2 TGTGCCAGCAGCGTAGGAGCGACTAGCAGTTACGAGCAGTACTTC CASSVGATSSYEQYF
TRBJ1-2 TRBV7-2 . . TGTGCCAGCAGCTTGGGGGGGGCCAACTATGGCTACACCTTC CASSLGGANYGYTF
TRBJ2-3 TRBV2 . TRBD1 TGTGCCAGCAGTGGACTCCAGGGGGCATGGGATACGCAGTATTTT CASSGLQGAWDTQYF
TRBJ1-4 TRBV5-1 . . TGCGCCAGCAGCCCGGATACAGCTAATGAAAAACTGTTTTTT CASSPDTANEKLFF
TRBJ2-5 TRBV9 . . TGTGCCAGCAGCCGCGTTAGTTTTGGAGAAGAGACCCAGTACTTC CASSRVSFGEETQYF
TRBJ2-1 TRBV28 . . TGTGCCACCACAGCGGGACAGTGGGACAATGAGCAGTTCTTC CATTAGQWDNEQFF
TRBJ1-1 TRBV10-3 . . TGTGCCACCGAAATCGACGGGACTAACACTGAAGCTTTCTTT CATEIDGTNTEAFF
TRBJ2-5 TRBV28 . TRBD1 TGTGCCAGCATCCCCCGGGACAGGCCCAACGCGTCCCAGTACTTC CASIPRDRPNASQYF
TRBJ1-3 TRBV30 . TRBD1 TGTGCCTGGAGCGGGACAGGGGGCAGGAACACCATATATTTT CAWSGTGGRNTIYF
TRBJ2-1 TRBV5-1 . TRBD2 TGCGCCAGCAGCTTGGCCGGGGCGGGAGAGGCGCAGTTCTTC CASSLAGAGEAQFF
TRBJ2-3 TRBV7-2 . . TGTGCCAGCAGCTATACTACTCAACTAGCAGCTAGCACAGATACGCAGTATTTT CASSYTTQLAASTDTQYF